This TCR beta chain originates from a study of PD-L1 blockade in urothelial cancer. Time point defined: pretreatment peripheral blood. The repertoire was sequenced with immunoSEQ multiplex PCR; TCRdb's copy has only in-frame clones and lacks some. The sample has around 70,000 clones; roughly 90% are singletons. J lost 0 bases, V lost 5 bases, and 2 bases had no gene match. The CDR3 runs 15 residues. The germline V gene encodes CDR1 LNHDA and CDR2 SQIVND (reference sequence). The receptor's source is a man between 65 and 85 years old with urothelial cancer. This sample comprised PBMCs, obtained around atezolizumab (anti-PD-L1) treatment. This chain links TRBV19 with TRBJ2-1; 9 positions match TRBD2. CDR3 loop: CASSRSGSSYNEQFF. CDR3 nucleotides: TGTGCCAGTAGTCGTAGCGGGAGCTCCTACAATGAGCAGTTCTTC.